These 8 T cell receptor beta chains came from one sample sequenced in a study of cytomegalovirus exposure and HLA in healthy donors. The PCR employed 60 Vbeta primers together with 13 Jbeta primers. Clones were sequenced by immunoSEQ multiplex PCR, and TCRdb holds only the in-frame ones, with some missing. The data show approximately 180,000 clones, around 80% seen once. The source material was PBMCs. The receptors stem from a man aged 30 to 45 in good health and CMV-seropositive.

For this clone: The identical CDR3 is also encoded by other nucleotide sequences in the sample. The chain has TRBV2 and TRBJ1-2; no clear D. CDR1 SNHLY and CDR2 FYNNEI come from the germline V gene. The CDR3 runs to 13 residues. V was clipped by 5 bases and J by 8 bases, with 15 bases between them. In DNA, the CDR3 is TGTGCCAGCAGTACGGGGTCCCTAGGGGGCTACACCTTC. Amino acid sequence: CASSTGSLGGYTF. Combining the CDR3 with reference TRBV2 and TRBJ1-2 gives the whole variable domain EPEVTQTPSHQVTQMGQEVILRCVPISNHLYFYWYRQILGQKVEFLVSFYNNEISEKSEIFDDQFSVERPDGSNFTLKIRSTKLEDSAMYFCASSTGSLGGYTFGSGTRLTVV.

This clone was seen once. The chain recombines TRBV15 with TRBJ2-5, with 12 positions matching TRBD2. CDR1 is LNHNV and CDR2 is YYDKDF in the germline V gene (reference sequence). J was trimmed by 2 bases and V by 8 bases; bases with no gene match: 12. The CDR3 totals 17 residues. The CDR3: CATRNPSGGGRQETQYF. The CDR3 DNA is TGTGCCACCCGAAACCCTAGCGGGGGGGGCCGGCAAGAGACCCAGTACTTC.

The chain is built from TRBV28 and TRBJ1-1; the D gene is possibly TRBD1 (5 bases). The CDR3 covers 13 residues. With 2 bases removed from V and 4 bases from J, the gap between germline ends came to 8 bases. The germline V gene has CDR1 MDHEN and CDR2 SYDVKM. The CDR3 DNA follows: TGTGCCAGCAGTTTAGTCCAGGGCACTGAAGCTTTCTTT. It yields the protein CASSLVQGTEAFF.

For this clone: An end of the junction differs from the germline gene, which may be a read error. This rearrangement joins TRBV7-9 to TRBJ1-2; perhaps TRBD1 as D (5 bases). This CDR3 region has 18 residues. CDR1 is SEHNR, CDR2 FQNEAQ, per germline (reference sequence). In DNA, the CDR3 is TGTTCCAGCAGCTTAGGGTGGGGGGAAACAAACCGGAACTATGGCTACACCTTC. Translating gives CSSSLGWGETNRNYGYTF.

This chain joins TRBV6-5 and TRBJ2-7, with a weak D call TRBD2 (5 bases). Germline V gene sequence: CDR1 MNHEY, CDR2 SVGAGI. The CDR3 is 11 residues long. The ends were cut back, 2 bases at V and 10 bases at J, with 9 bases in the middle. In DNA, the CDR3 is TGTGCCAGCAGTTACCCCCCGGGACAGTACTTC. Translated: CASSYPPGQYF.

The chain carries TRBV5-5 and TRBJ2-3; unclear D gene. The CDR3 spans 13 residues. CDR1 SGHKS and CDR2 YYEKEE come from the germline V gene (reference sequence). V was cut by 2 bases and J by 2 bases, with 6 bases left in between. The CDR3 protein is CASSFLLTDTQYF. DNA for the CDR3: TGTGCCAGCAGCTTTCTACTCACAGATACGCAGTATTTT. The complete variable domain, with remaining parts taken from reference TRBV5-5 and TRBJ2-3, reads DAGVTQSPTHLIKTRGQQVTLRCSPISGHKSVSWYQQVLGQGPQFIFQYYEKEERGRGNFPDRFSARQFPNYSSELNVNALLLGDSALYLCASSFLLTDTQYFGPGTRLTVL.

This chain uses TRBV6-1 with TRBJ1-4; D call uncertain. V was shortened by 7 bases and J by 1 base, with 13 bases between the two germline ends. This CDR3 contains 15 residues. Germline values: CDR1 MNHNS, CDR2 SASEGT. The CDR3 region has the DNA TGTGCCAGCATTTTCGGGATCGGAACTAATGAAAAACTGTTTTTT. The encoded protein is CASIFGIGTNEKLFF.

This chain links TRBV9 with TRBJ2-5, with a possible D match to TRBD2 (5 bases). The germline V gene has CDR1 SGDLS and CDR2 YYNGEE. V lost 4 bases and J lost 5, with 15 bases in between. CDR3 length: 14 residues. The CDR3 DNA is TGTGCCAGCAGCCCCCGGGGTGGCTTGGAGACCCAGTACTTC. It encodes CASSPRGGLETQYF.